One and the same sample provided the 4 T cell receptor beta chains below, sequenced in a study of cytomegalovirus exposure and HLA in healthy donors. It was with 60 Vbeta and 13 Jbeta primers that the PCR ran. This table comes from immunoSEQ multiplex PCR, and its TCRdb copy is limited to in-frame clones, with some not included. The profile shows tens of thousands of clones, approximately 78% of them singletons. Sequenced sample: PBMCs. The receptor source for this set is a young woman in good health and CMV-seronegative.

The chain carries TRBV5-4 and TRBJ1-6, with 7 bases lining up with TRBD1. The CDR3 has 17 amino acids. CDR1 and CDR2 from the germline V gene are SGHNT and YYREEE (reference sequence). Trimming cost V 4 bases and J 0 bases; bases outside gene matches: 7. CDR3 region: CASSDRQGPSYNSPLHF. CDR3 DNA: TGTGCCAGCAGCGATCGACAGGGCCCCTCCTATAATTCACCCCTCCACTTT.

V gene TRBV28 combines with J gene TRBJ1-2; weak D call: TRBD1 (6 bases). Germline V lookup: CDR1 MDHEN, CDR2 SYDVKM. The length of the CDR3 is 13 residues. V lost 6 bases and J lost 7, with 15 bases in between. The CDR3 reads CASRDSQGRGYTF. CDR3 nucleotides: TGTGCCAGCAGGGACTCACAGGGACGTGGCTACACCTTC.

The rearrangement joins TRBV11-2 to TRBJ2-2, with TRBD2 identical over 9 bases. With V trimmed by 5 bases and J by 0 bases, 4 bases remained unmatched. CDR3 length: 16 amino acids. Looked up from germline, CDR1 is SGHAT and CDR2 is FQNNGV. CDR3 bases: TGTGCCAGCAGCCCCAGCGGGGGGACGAACACCGGGGAGCTGTTTTTT. The encoded protein is CASSPSGGTNTGELFF.

The V and J genes are TRBV6-5 and TRBJ2-6; D may be TRBD2 (6 bases). CDR3 length: 15 amino acids. Trimming took off 2 bases at V and 2 bases at J, with 7 bases between the two ends. Germline-derived CDR1 and CDR2 are MNHEY and SVGAGI. The CDR3 DNA follows: TGTGCCAGCAGTTACCCGGGAGCTGGGGCCAACGTCCTGACTTTC. Its protein product is CASSYPGAGANVLTF.